This passage covers 32 T cell receptor beta chains from one sample sequenced in a study of cytomegalovirus exposure and HLA in healthy donors. The PCR was carried out with 60 Vbeta primers and 13 Jbeta primers. Only in-frame clones appear in the TCRdb table, and some are missing; sequencing was by immunoSEQ multiplex PCR. This table holds about 100,000 clones, around three quarters found once. The sample comprised PBMCs. These receptors came from a man younger than 45 in good health and CMV-seronegative.

The CDR3 DNA sequence: TGTGCCAGCAGCCTAGGGGGAGCGCACACTGAAGCTTTCTTT. It codes for CASSLGGAHTEAFF. The V gene is TRBV2, the J gene TRBJ1-1, with a tentative D call TRBD1 (6 bases). CDR3 length: 14 amino acids. Trimming stripped 6 bases from V and 3 bases from J, with 14 bases between. The germline V gene encodes CDR1 SNHLY and CDR2 FYNNEI.

This clone was counted only a few times. The chain has TRBV4-3 and TRBJ2-5; 10 positions match TRBD2. CDR1 and CDR2 from the germline V gene are LGHNA and YSLEER. CDR3 length: 18 amino acids. The V segment lost 4 bases and the J segment 5 bases; nucleotides outside the gene matches: 16. Here the CDR3 reads CASSRIWPGTSVGETQYF. The CDR3 nucleotides are TGCGCCAGCAGCCGCATCTGGCCGGGGACTAGCGTGGGGGAGACCCAGTACTTC.

The chain joins TRBV5-1 to TRBJ1-1; D ambiguous. Trimming stripped 4 bases from V and 1 base from J, with 11 bases between. This CDR3 has 14 residues. Germline lookup yields CDR1 SGHRS and CDR2 YFSETQ. CDR3 DNA: TGCGCCAGCAGCGGACTATCTAGGAACACTGAAGCTTTCTTT. This codes for CASSGLSRNTEAFF.

This sequence joins TRBV7-9 and TRBJ2-3; D unresolved. Trimming cost V 2 bases and J 2 bases, with 11 bases left between them. Germline V gene sequence: CDR1 SEHNR, CDR2 FQNEAQ (reference sequence). The CDR3 runs 15 residues. CDR3 protein: CASSLMWATTDTQYF. The CDR3 nucleotides read TGTGCCAGCAGCTTAATGTGGGCAACCACAGATACGCAGTATTTT.

This clone was detected only a few times. The CDR3 region is CASSARTGTSYEQYF. DNA for the CDR3: TGTGCCAGCAGCGCCCGGACAGGGACCTCCTACGAGCAGTACTTC. This chain links TRBV5-5 with TRBJ2-7; 8 bases are shared with TRBD1. The CDR3 runs 15 residues. V lost 4 bases, J lost 0 bases, and 6 bases stayed unmatched. Per germline, CDR1 SGHKS and CDR2 YYEKEE (reference sequence).

The chain is built from TRBV6-5 and TRBJ1-2, with a weak D call TRBD1 (5 bases). The V gene's germline CDR1 is MNHEY and CDR2 SVGAGI. The CDR3 has 14 amino acids. The germline V and J ends were trimmed by 5 bases and 4 bases, with 14 bases remaining between them. For the CDR3, the DNA is TGTGCCAGCAGTCCCCGGGTGGGGGGCTATGGCTACACCTTC. It yields the protein CASSPRVGGYGYTF.

This chain uses TRBV5-1 with TRBJ2-5; TRBD1 aligns across 9 bases. V gave up 4 bases and J gave up 3 bases; unmatched junction bases: 10. Germline assignment: CDR1 SGHRS and CDR2 YFSETQ. The CDR3 length is 16 residues. The CDR3 region is CASSAGQGKGKETQYF. The CDR3 DNA sequence: TGCGCCAGCAGCGCGGGACAGGGTAAAGGAAAAGAGACCCAGTACTTC. Using reference TRBV5-1 and TRBJ2-5 for the parts outside the CDR3, the full variable domain is KAGVTQTPRYLIKTRGQQVTLSCSPISGHRSVSWYQQTPGQGLQFLFEYFSETQRNKGNFPGRFSGRQFSNSRSEMNVSTLELGDSALYLCASSAGQGKGKETQYFGPGTRLLVL.

Concerning this clone itself: The conserved phenylalanine or tryptophan is not found at the CDR3 terminus, so this likely reflects a read error. The chain couples TRBV6-5 to TRBJ1-5; D remains ambiguous. Germline-derived CDR1 and CDR2 are MNHEY and SVGAGI. This CDR3 contains 14 residues. Deletions cut 5 bases from V and 4 bases from J, with 12 bases between. CDR3 in amino acids: CASSPSGSNQPQHS. The DNA of the CDR3 is TGTGCCAGCAGTCCCTCCGGGTCAAATCAGCCCCAGCATTCT.

This chain uses TRBV5-1 with TRBJ2-1; D is perhaps TRBD2 (5 bases). V was trimmed by 0 bases and J by 10 bases, leaving 11 bases between them. The germline gives CDR1 SGHRS, CDR2 YFSETQ. This CDR3 is 13 amino acids long. CDR3 DNA sequence: TGCGCCAGCAGCTTGGCTTCTAGCCTAGAGCAGTTCTTC. It yields the protein CASSLASSLEQFF.

The chain recombines TRBV10-3 with TRBJ2-7; D is undetermined. From germline, CDR1 is ENHRY and CDR2 SYGVKD. CDR3 size: 12 residues. The V end lost 10 bases, the J end lost 4 bases, and 14 bases lay between the germline ends. The CDR3 loop is CATGPSGYEQYF. CDR3 bases: TGTGCCACCGGCCCCTCCGGGTACGAGCAGTACTTC.

This sequence joins TRBV5-1 and TRBJ1-1; the D gene is possibly TRBD1 (6 bases). V lost 7 bases to trimming and J lost 0 bases, with 19 bases between them. The CDR3 is 16 residues long. CDR1 and CDR2 (germline): SGHRS, YFSETQ. The CDR3 DNA follows: TGCGCCAGCTCCCTATTACAACAGGGACTGAACACTGAAGCTTTCTTT. It is translated as CASSLLQQGLNTEAFF.

The chain joins TRBV14 to TRBJ2-2; D might be TRBD2 (6 bases). There are 13 residues in the CDR3. Per germline, CDR1 SGHDN and CDR2 FVKESK. Trimming pared 4 bases from V and 5 bases from J, leaving 8 bases between. Here the CDR3 reads CASSLRGTGELFF. The CDR3 coding sequence is TGTGCCAGCAGCCTGCGGGGTACCGGGGAGCTGTTTTTT.

The chain employs TRBV5-1 and TRBJ2-3; TRBD2 is a possible D gene (5 bases). Germline V gene data show CDR1 as SGHRS and CDR2 as YFSETQ. The CDR3 sequence is 15 residues long. Deletions cut 0 bases from V and 1 base from J, with 9 bases between. CDR3 in amino acids: CASSLATRGTDTQYF. The CDR3 DNA reads TGCGCCAGCAGCTTGGCTACTAGAGGCACAGATACGCAGTATTTT.

The chain recombines TRBV14 with TRBJ2-1; D gene ambiguous. CDR3 size: 16 residues. V lost 3 bases and J 0 bases, leaving 12 bases between the germline ends. The V gene's germline CDR1 is SGHDN and CDR2 FVKESK. Here the CDR3 DNA reads TGTGCCAGCAGCCACACCAGGAAACGCTCCTACAATGAGCAGTTCTTC. Amino acids: CASSHTRKRSYNEQFF.

Concerning this clone: A junction boundary mismatches the germline segment, possibly from a read error. This chain joins TRBV7-9 and TRBJ1-1; D uncertain. The germline gives CDR1 SEHNR, CDR2 FQNEAQ (reference sequence). This CDR3 has 12 amino acids. CDR3 in amino acids: CSSSLQATEAFF. The CDR3 nucleotides are TGTTCCAGCAGCCTCCAGGCCACTGAAGCTTTCTTT.

This chain links TRBV30 with TRBJ1-1, with D uncertain. The length of the CDR3 is 14 residues. V dropped 5 bases and J dropped 7 bases, with 20 bases sitting between them. Germline CDR1 and CDR2: GTSNPN and SVGIG (reference sequence). DNA of the CDR3: TGTGCCTGGGGCCGGACTGGGCCGACACGTGAAGCTTTCTTT. Its protein product is CAWGRTGPTREAFF.

The chain links TRBV10-3 to TRBJ2-7; tentatively, D is TRBD1 (6 bases). Germline CDR1 and CDR2: ENHRY and SYGVKD. Trimming stripped 8 bases from V and 2 bases from J, with 13 bases between. This CDR3 spans 13 amino acids. The CDR3: CAIAGTTPYEQYF. The CDR3 DNA reads TGTGCCATCGCTGGGACAACTCCCTACGAGCAGTACTTC.

This sequence joins TRBV7-2 and TRBJ2-1; no definite D call. This CDR3 has 14 amino acids. Germline V gene data show CDR1 as SGHTA and CDR2 as FQGNSA. The V gene lost 1 base and the J gene lost 4 bases, with 8 bases spanning the gap. Here the CDR3 reads CASSLEAGYNEQFF. The CDR3 DNA is TGTGCCAGCAGCTTAGAGGCAGGATACAATGAGCAGTTCTTC.

The chain carries TRBV4-2 and TRBJ2-7, with a tentative D call TRBD2 (6 bases). V dropped 1 base and J dropped 0 bases, with 10 bases sitting between them. Germline lookup yields CDR1 LGHNA and CDR2 YNFKEQ. CDR3 size: 15 residues. CDR3 loop: CASSQGAGSSYEQYF. The CDR3 DNA reads as TGTGCCAGCAGCCAAGGCGCGGGGAGCTCCTACGAGCAGTACTTC.

The chain links TRBV11-2 to TRBJ2-7; 10 nucleotides line up with TRBD2. CDR3 length equals 13 residues. Germline values: CDR1 SGHAT, CDR2 FQNNGV. The trim removed 6 bases at V and 6 bases at J, leaving 5 bases unmatched. DNA of the CDR3: TGTGCCAGCAGATTACTAGCGGGACTCGAGCAGTACTTC. Encoded protein: CASRLLAGLEQYF.

The chain carries TRBV6-1 and TRBJ1-1; D not resolved. This CDR3 is built from 16 residues. Germline V gene lookup returns CDR1 MNHNS and CDR2 SASEGT. The ends were cut back, 4 bases at V and 5 bases at J, with 20 bases in the middle. CDR3 coding DNA: TGTGCCAGCAGTGGTCTTATCAGAAATTATTTTACTGAAGCTTTCTTT. Its protein product is CASSGLIRNYFTEAFF.

The chain couples TRBV7-9 to TRBJ2-1, with 10 bases fitting TRBD1. The CDR3 extends over 13 amino acids. V shed 4 bases and J 9 bases; nucleotides not matched to a gene: 3. Germline lookup yields CDR1 SEHNR and CDR2 FQNEAQ (reference sequence). The CDR3 protein is CASSSDRGLEQFF. Here the CDR3 DNA reads TGTGCCAGCAGCTCCGACAGGGGGCTTGAGCAGTTCTTC. Combining the CDR3 with reference TRBV7-9 and TRBJ2-1 gives the whole variable domain DTGVSQNPRHKITKRGQNVTFRCDPISEHNRLYWYRQTLGQGPEFLTYFQNEAQLEKSRLLSDRFSAERPKGSFSTLEIQRTEQGDSAMYLCASSSDRGLEQFFGPGTRLTVL.

This clone came up a few times. J is TRBJ2-1 and V is TRBV10-3, with a possible D match to TRBD2 (5 bases). V dropped 4 bases and J dropped 8 bases, with 15 bases sitting between them. This CDR3 has 14 amino acids. From germline, CDR1 is ENHRY and CDR2 SYGVKD. The chain's CDR3 is CAISVRTSGYEQFF. CDR3 bases: TGTGCCATCAGTGTACGGACTTCTGGCTATGAGCAGTTCTTC.

The gene calls are TRBV7-9 and TRBJ2-1; 8 bases match TRBD1. Germline V CDR1 and CDR2: SEHNR, FQNEAQ (reference sequence). The CDR3 spans 15 residues. With V trimmed by 6 bases and J by 4 bases, 8 bases remained unmatched. DNA for the CDR3: TGTGCCAGCAGGCGGCCGGGACAGGCGTACAATGAGCAGTTCTTC. Translation gives CASRRPGQAYNEQFF.

The rearrangement links TRBV25-1 to TRBJ1-1; D might be TRBD1 (5 bases). Between the trimmed V and J ends, which lost 3 bases and 7 bases, there was a span of 9 bases. CDR1 MGHDK and CDR2 SYGVNS come from the germline V gene. CDR3 length: 12 amino acids. The CDR3 DNA is TGTGCCAGCAGTGACAGGGTGGGTGAAGCTTTCTTT. Translating gives CASSDRVGEAFF. Full variable domain (outside the CDR3, taken from reference TRBV25-1 and TRBJ1-1): EADIYQTPRYLVIGTGKKITLECSQTMGHDKMYWYQQDPGMELHLIHYSYGVNSTEKGDLSSESTVSRIRTEHFPLTLESARPSHTSQYLCASSDRVGEAFFGQGTRLTVV.

The chain links TRBV28 to TRBJ2-1, with D perhaps TRBD2 (5 bases). Germline CDR1 and CDR2: MDHEN and SYDVKM. This CDR3 has 14 amino acids. Trimming took 5 bases from V and 10 from J, leaving 18 bases between them. CDR3 DNA: TGTGCCAGCAGTACTGAAACCCGGGAAGGGGAGCAGTTCTTC. This gives the protein CASSTETREGEQFF.

The CDR3 DNA reads as TGCGCCAGCAGCTATACAACGGGACTAGCGGGAGTCGTTCAGCAGTTCTTC. Amino acids: CASSYTTGLAGVVQQFF. This chain links TRBV5-1 with TRBJ2-1, with TRBD2 matching over 14 bases. Per germline, CDR1 SGHRS and CDR2 YFSETQ. CDR3 length: 17 residues. V shed 3 bases and J 11 bases; nucleotides not matched to a gene: 13.

This chain joins TRBV27 and TRBJ2-1, with D possibly matching TRBD2 (5 bases). This CDR3 region has 14 residues. V was trimmed by 5 bases and J by 4 bases, leaving 12 bases between them. The germline V gene encodes CDR1 MNHEY and CDR2 SMNVEV (reference sequence). The CDR3 coding sequence is TGTGCCAGCAGTCACCACGGGGAATACAATGAGCAGTTCTTC. The encoded protein is CASSHHGEYNEQFF.

The sample holds a few counts of this clone. The chain links TRBV7-2 to TRBJ1-6; no reliable D call. The V and J ends lost 0 bases and 6 bases respectively, with 3 bases between them. CDR1 SGHTA and CDR2 FQGNSA come from the germline V gene. The CDR3 is 13 amino acids. The CDR3 loop reads CASSLAANSPLHF. CDR3 in DNA: TGTGCCAGCAGCTTAGCAGCTAATTCACCCCTCCACTTT.

In this sample, this clone turned up once. The CDR3: CASRRDREALEQFF. The CDR3 coding sequence is TGTGCCAGCAGACGGGACAGGGAGGCTCTGGAGCAGTTCTTC. The V and J genes are TRBV5-6 and TRBJ2-1, with 9 positions matching TRBD1. The CDR3 has 14 amino acids. V lost 5 bases to trimming and J lost 10 bases; unmatched junction nucleotides: 10. In germline, CDR1 is SGHDT, CDR2 YYEEEE.

The chain has TRBV5-1 and TRBJ2-7; possibly TRBD1 for D (6 bases). Germline V gene sequence: CDR1 SGHRS, CDR2 YFSETQ. The CDR3 is 12 residues long. V was trimmed by 7 bases and J by 4 bases, leaving 12 bases between them. CDR3 sequence: CASRDTTYEQYF. The DNA for the CDR3 is TGCGCCAGCCGGGACACCACTTACGAGCAGTACTTC.

This clone has a single count. J is TRBJ2-5 and V is TRBV28; possible D gene TRBD2, 6 bases. CDR3 length: 14 amino acids. V lost 3 bases, J lost 3 bases, and 11 bases lay in between. Germline assignment: CDR1 MDHEN and CDR2 SYDVKM. The CDR3 DNA sequence: TGTGCCAGCAGTTTCGGCTGGGGGGAAGAGACCCAGTACTTC. Amino acid sequence: CASSFGWGEETQYF.